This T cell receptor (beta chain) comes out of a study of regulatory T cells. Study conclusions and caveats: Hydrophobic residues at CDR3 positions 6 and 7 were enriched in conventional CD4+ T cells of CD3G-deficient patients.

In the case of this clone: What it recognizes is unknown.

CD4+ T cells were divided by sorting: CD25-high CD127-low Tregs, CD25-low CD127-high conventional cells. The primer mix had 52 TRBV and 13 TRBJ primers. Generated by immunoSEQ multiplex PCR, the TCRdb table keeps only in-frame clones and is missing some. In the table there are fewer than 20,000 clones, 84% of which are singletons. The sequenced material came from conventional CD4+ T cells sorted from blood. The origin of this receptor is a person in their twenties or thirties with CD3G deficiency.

The CDR3 reads CASSPRQGFTEAFF. The CDR3, as DNA: TGTGCCAGTAGTCCGAGACAGGGATTCACTGAAGCTTTCTTT. J is TRBJ1-1 and V is TRBV19, with 7 bases lining up with TRBD1. Per the germline V gene, CDR1 is LNHDA and CDR2 is SQIVND (reference sequence). CDR3 size: 14 residues. V gave up 5 bases and J gave up 4 bases; unmatched junction bases: 7. Together with reference TRBV19 and TRBJ1-1, the CDR3 gives the full variable domain: DGGITQSPKYLFRKEGQNVTLSCEQNLNHDAMYWYRQDPGQGLRLIYYSQIVNDFQKGDIAEGYSVSREKKESFPLTVTSAQKNPTAFYLCASSPRQGFTEAFFGQGTRLTVV.